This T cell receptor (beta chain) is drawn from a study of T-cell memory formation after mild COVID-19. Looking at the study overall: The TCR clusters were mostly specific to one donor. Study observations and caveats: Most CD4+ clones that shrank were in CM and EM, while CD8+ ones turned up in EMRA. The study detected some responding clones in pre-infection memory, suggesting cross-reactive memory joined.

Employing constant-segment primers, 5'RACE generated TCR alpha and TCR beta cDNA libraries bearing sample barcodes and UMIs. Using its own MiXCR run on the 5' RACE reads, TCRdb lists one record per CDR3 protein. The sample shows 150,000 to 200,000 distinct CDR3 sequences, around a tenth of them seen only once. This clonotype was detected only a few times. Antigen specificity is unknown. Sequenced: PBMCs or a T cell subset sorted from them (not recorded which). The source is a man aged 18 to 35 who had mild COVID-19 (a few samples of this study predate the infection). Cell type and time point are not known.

In DNA, the CDR3 is TGTGCCAGCAGTGATCTCGGGGATGGCTACACCTTC. This gives the protein CASSDLGDGYTF. The chain has TRBV6-1 and TRBJ1-2; D unresolved. Germline CDR1 and CDR2: MNHNS and SASEGT. The CDR3 extends over 12 amino acids. V was trimmed by 3 bases and J by 6 bases, leaving 8 bases between them.